One and the same sample provided the 29 T cell receptor beta chains below, sequenced in a study of T cells after yellow fever vaccination. TCRdb re-derived calls from the 5' RACE reads in MiXCR, one entry per CDR3 protein. The profile shows fewer than 150,000 distinct CDR3 sequences, about 7.7% of them singletons. Sequencing used CD4+ T cells sorted from PBMCs, obtained 5 days after the yellow fever booster vaccination. These receptors originate from a man aged 25 to 40 who received the YFV17D yellow fever vaccine.

This clonotype was seen ten or more times. DNA for the CDR3: TGCAGTGCTACCCCCGATGGGCAGCTTAATGAAAAACTGTTTTTT. Its protein product is CSATPDGQLNEKLFF. The J gene is TRBJ1-4, the V gene TRBV20-1; no firm D call. Per germline, CDR1 DFQATT and CDR2 SNEGSKA (reference sequence). V was pared by 4 bases and J by 4 bases, with 16 bases between. The CDR3 has 15 amino acids.

This clonotype occurred many times. The rearrangement links TRBV5-1 to TRBJ2-5; 13 bases are shared with TRBD2. Germline values: CDR1 SGHRS, CDR2 YFSETQ. V lost 3 bases to trimming and J lost 0 bases; unmatched junction nucleotides: 8. The CDR3 is 18 amino acids. CDR3 sequence: CASSSYPGLAGYQETQYF. The CDR3 DNA reads TGCGCCAGCAGCTCCTACCCGGGACTAGCGGGGTACCAAGAGACCCAGTACTTC. The full variable domain, rest sourced from reference TRBV5-1 and TRBJ2-5, is KAGVTQTPRYLIKTRGQQVTLSCSPISGHRSVSWYQQTPGQGLQFLFEYFSETQRNKGNFPGRFSGRQFSNSRSEMNVSTLELGDSALYLCASSSYPGLAGYQETQYFGPGTRLLVL.

In its sample, this clonotype was seen many times. The rearrangement uses TRBV12-3 or TRBV12-4 and TRBJ1-3; the D is unclear. Trimming took 5 bases from V and 9 from J, leaving 17 bases between them. The CDR3 is made up of 14 amino acids. CDR3 sequence (DNA): TGTGCCAGCAGTCCCGGTCGAGGGTATAGCACCATATATTTT. The encoded protein is CASSPGRGYSTIYF.

This clonotype was detected ten times or more. The gene calls are TRBV11-2 and TRBJ2-3; 7 bases map to TRBD2. The germline V gene encodes CDR1 SGHAT and CDR2 FQNNGV. The CDR3 consists of 15 residues. Trimming took 0 bases from V and 7 from J; bases not matched to a gene: 7. CDR3 in amino acids: CASSLDRASGNTQYF. In nucleotides, the CDR3 is TGTGCCAGCAGCTTAGATCGGGCTAGCGGCAATACGCAGTATTTT.

This clonotype was observed many times. The chain links TRBV7-9 to TRBJ2-1, with 10 bases matching TRBD2. The CDR3 loop spans 14 amino acids. Germline CDR1 is SEHNR and CDR2 is FQNEAQ (reference sequence). J gave up 8 bases and V 2 bases, and 3 bases lay outside the gene matches. This CDR3 reads CASSLTSGNHEQFF. The DNA of the CDR3 is TGTGCCAGCAGCTTAACTAGCGGGAACCATGAGCAGTTCTTC.

This clonotype was counted at least ten times. V and J are TRBV6-2 or TRBV6-3 and TRBJ1-5; no reliable D call. Trimming removed 6 bases at V and 4 bases at J, with 10 bases between. CDR1 is MNHEY, CDR2 SVGEGT, per germline. The CDR3 covers 13 residues. Here the CDR3 DNA reads TGTGCCAGCAGCCGTGCCCGGAATCAGCCCCAGCATTTT. This gives the protein CASSRARNQPQHF.

This clonotype showed up many times. The rearrangement joins TRBV12-3 or TRBV12-4 to TRBJ2-7; TRBD2 agrees at 13 bases. With 4 bases clipped from V and 3 bases from J, the junction kept 3 bases outside the gene matches. The CDR3 totals 15 residues. The CDR3 region has the DNA TGTGCCAGCAGTTCACGGACTAGCGGGAGCTACGAGCAGTACTTC. Encoded protein: CASSSRTSGSYEQYF.

This clonotype has ten or more counts. V and J are TRBV20-1 and TRBJ1-1; D is unresolved. The V end was cut by 2 bases, the J end by 1 base, with 20 bases between. The CDR3 is 17 amino acids. Germline lookup yields CDR1 DFQATT and CDR2 SNEGSKA (reference sequence). CDR3 sequence: CSARLRLRGSPNTEAFF. The DNA of the CDR3 is TGCAGTGCTAGACTCCGGCTGCGGGGTAGTCCGAACACTGAAGCTTTCTTT.

This clonotype came up many times. The rearrangement uses TRBV10-3 and TRBJ1-1, with D possibly TRBD1 on 5 matching bases. V was shortened by 5 bases and J by 6 bases, with 19 bases between the two germline ends. The CDR3 has 15 residues. Germline-derived CDR1 and CDR2 are ENHRY and SYGVKD. CDR3 region: CAISWTNSRGAEAFF. CDR3 nucleotide sequence: TGTGCCATCAGTTGGACGAACAGCCGGGGGGCTGAAGCTTTCTTT.

This clonotype was seen repeatedly, ten times or more. CDR3 DNA: TGTGCCAGCAGCGCGGACAGGCACCAGTTCTTC. Amino acids: CASSADRHQFF. The chain couples TRBV6-2 or TRBV6-3 to TRBJ2-1; 7 bases agree with TRBD1. The CDR3 is 11 residues long. In germline, CDR1 is MNHEY, CDR2 SVGEGT. V lost 6 bases and J lost 13; bases outside the gene matches: 6.

This clonotype was detected ten times or more. This chain uses TRBV30 with TRBJ2-1; 10 bases map to TRBD2. CDR1 is GTSNPN and CDR2 is SVGIG in the germline V gene (reference sequence). This CDR3 has 14 amino acids. V shed 0 bases, J shed 8 bases, and the junction held 4 bases outside the gene matches. Here the CDR3 DNA reads TGTGCCTGGAGTGTATGGACTAGCGGTCATGAGCAGTTCTTC. Translated, it gives CAWSVWTSGHEQFF. Using reference TRBV30 and TRBJ2-1 for the parts outside the CDR3, the full variable domain is SQTIHQWPATLVQPVGSPLSLECTVEGTSNPNLYWYRQAAGRGLQLLFYSVGIGQISSEVPQNLSASRPQDRQFILSSKKLLLSDSGFYLCAWSVWTSGHEQFFGPGTRLTVL.

This clonotype has ten or more counts. The CDR3 DNA follows: TGTGCCAGCAGTTACTCACAGGGGATACCAGATACGCAGTATTTT. It translates to CASSYSQGIPDTQYF. The rearrangement joins TRBV6-5 to TRBJ2-3; 7 bases line up with TRBD1. V lost 0 bases and J lost 4; bases outside the gene matches: 4. The CDR3 totals 15 residues. CDR1 is MNHEY and CDR2 is SVGAGI in the germline V gene.

This clonotype appeared many times. V is TRBV18 and J is TRBJ2-1; D unclear. The CDR3 has 14 residues. The V end was cut by 2 bases, the J end by 8 bases, with 13 bases between. The germline V gene has CDR1 KGHSH and CDR2 LQKENI. CDR3 amino acids: CASSPALSGDEQFF. In nucleotides, the CDR3 is TGTGCCAGCTCACCAGCTCTTTCAGGTGATGAGCAGTTCTTC. Complete variable domain (other parts from reference TRBV18 and TRBJ2-1): NAGVMQNPRHLVRRRGQEARLRCSPMKGHSHVYWYRQLPEEGLKFMVYLQKENIIDESGMPKERFSAEFPKEGPSILRIQQVVRGDSAAYFCASSPALSGDEQFFGPGTRLTVL.

At least ten counts were recorded for this clonotype. The V and J genes are TRBV6-2 or TRBV6-3 and TRBJ2-5, with D uncertain. The V end lost 8 bases, the J end lost 3 bases, and 7 bases lay between the germline ends. This CDR3 contains 11 residues. In germline, CDR1 is MNHEY, CDR2 SVGEGT. CDR3: CASGRKETQYF. The CDR3 nucleotides read TGTGCCAGCGGACGGAAAGAGACCCAGTACTTC.

Details on this clonotype: This may arise from a read error, as a much more abundant clone is one base away. The V and J genes are TRBV4-3 and TRBJ2-3; D is unresolved. The CDR3 contains 14 residues. Germline V lookup: CDR1 LGHNA, CDR2 YSLEER. The CDR3 sequence: CVSSQEFKGDTQYF. In nucleotides, the CDR3 is TGCGTCAGCAGCCAAGAATTTAAAGGCGATACGCAGTATTTT.

This clonotype appeared many times. The V call is TRBV9, the J call TRBJ2-5; 9 nucleotides line up with TRBD2. V lost 3 bases, J lost 5 bases, and 11 bases stayed unmatched. This CDR3 is built from 16 residues. Germline V gene data show CDR1 as SGDLS and CDR2 as YYNGEE. CDR3 amino acids: CASSAGASGAFETQYF. CDR3 sequence (DNA): TGTGCCAGCAGCGCGGGGGCTAGCGGGGCATTCGAGACCCAGTACTTC.

This clonotype was seen many times. Sequence at one end of the junction differs from germline and may be a read error. V is TRBV5-6 and J is TRBJ2-1; D may be TRBD1 (5 bases). The CDR3 is made up of 15 amino acids. Germline CDR1 reads SGHDT; CDR2 reads YYEEEE. The CDR3 loop reads CASTLGPSSYNEQFF. In DNA, the CDR3 is TGTGCCAGCACCTTGGGGCCCAGCTCCTACAATGAGCAGTTCTTC.

This clonotype has ten or more counts. This chain joins TRBV7-2 and TRBJ2-1, with a possible D match to TRBD1 (7 bases). The CDR3 totals 17 residues. Germline V gene data show CDR1 as SGHTA and CDR2 as FQGNSA. V was shortened by 2 bases and J by 3 bases, with 17 bases between the two germline ends. The CDR3 loop reads CASSLPLGGTVYNEQFF. DNA for the CDR3: TGTGCCAGCAGCTTACCTCTAGGCGGGACAGTCTACAATGAGCAGTTCTTC.

This clonotype was recorded many times. The V call is TRBV4-3, the J call TRBJ2-7; 12 nucleotides align to TRBD2. Germline V gives CDR1 LGHNA, CDR2 YSLEER. The CDR3 covers 17 residues. With V trimmed by 0 bases and J by 2 bases, 5 bases remained unmatched. The CDR3 DNA reads as TGCGCCAGCAGCCAAGACCGGACTAGCGGGACCCCCTACGAGCAGTACTTC. Its translation is CASSQDRTSGTPYEQYF.

This clonotype was recorded at least ten times. The genes are TRBV7-2 and TRBJ2-1; TRBD2 aligns across 8 bases. The CDR3 is made up of 15 amino acids. The V segment lost 6 bases and the J segment 0 bases; nucleotides outside the gene matches: 4. CDR1 and CDR2 from the germline V gene are SGHTA and FQGNSA. CDR3 DNA sequence: TGTGCCAGCAGTCTAGCGGGTAGCTCCTACAATGAGCAGTTCTTC. Protein: CASSLAGSSYNEQFF.

This clonotype was seen repeatedly, ten times or more. This chain links TRBV12-3 or TRBV12-4 with TRBJ2-7; 10 bases are a match to TRBD2. The CDR3 is 15 amino acids. Trimming cost V 1 base and J 2 bases; bases outside gene matches: 2. The CDR3 is CASSLGGLAAYEQYF. The CDR3 DNA sequence: TGTGCCAGCAGTTTAGGAGGACTAGCGGCCTACGAGCAGTACTTC.

This clonotype was recorded at least ten times. The rearrangement links TRBV18 to TRBJ2-6, with unresolved D. The V gene lost 2 bases and the J gene lost 0 bases, with 14 bases spanning the gap. This CDR3 spans 18 amino acids. Germline V CDR1 and CDR2: KGHSH, LQKENI. The CDR3 spells CASSPTAPGPSGANVLTF. For the CDR3, the DNA is TGTGCCAGCTCACCAACTGCCCCGGGCCCCTCTGGGGCCAACGTCCTGACTTTC.

The genes are TRBV10-3 and TRBJ1-5; 10 bases fit TRBD1. The CDR3 has 14 amino acids. CDR1 and CDR2 from the germline V gene are ENHRY and SYGVKD. Trimming cost V 4 bases and J 11 bases; bases outside gene matches: 8. As DNA, the CDR3 is TGTGCCATCAGTGCCGGGACAGGGGATCGGGCCCAGCATTTT. This codes for CAISAGTGDRAQHF.

This clonotype was seen ten or more times. This rearrangement joins TRBV5-1 to TRBJ2-4, with TRBD2 identical over 8 bases. CDR3 length: 15 amino acids. V lost 1 base and J lost 7; bases outside the gene matches: 7. Looked up from germline, CDR1 is SGHRS and CDR2 is YFSETQ. Here the CDR3 reads CASSLWTGGSNIQYF. In nucleotides, the CDR3 is TGCGCCAGCAGCTTGTGGACGGGAGGGTCGAACATTCAGTACTTC.

This rearrangement joins TRBV7-2 to TRBJ2-5; 10 bases line up with TRBD2. V shed 1 base, J shed 7 bases, and the junction held 3 bases outside the gene matches. The CDR3 runs 14 residues. Germline loops: CDR1 SGHTA, CDR2 FQGNSA. CDR3 residues: CASSLDPSGGTQYF. The DNA of the CDR3 is TGTGCCAGCAGCTTAGACCCTAGCGGGGGGACCCAGTACTTC.

The sample holds many counts of this clonotype. This chain links TRBV20-1 with TRBJ2-3; no reliable D call. Germline CDR1 is DFQATT and CDR2 is SNEGSKA (reference sequence). Deletions cut 4 bases from V and 0 bases from J, with 5 bases between. The CDR3 has 12 residues. Here the CDR3 reads CSAKPSTDTQYF. In DNA form, the CDR3 reads TGCAGTGCTAAGCCAAGCACAGATACGCAGTATTTT.

Ten or more counts support this clonotype. The rearrangement uses TRBV5-1 and TRBJ2-1, with 8 bases that match TRBD2. V was clipped by 7 bases and J by 3 bases; unmatched bases: 6. Germline V gene lookup returns CDR1 SGHRS and CDR2 YFSETQ. The CDR3 is made up of 14 amino acids. This CDR3 is CASFEAGVYNEQFF. The CDR3 nucleotides read TGCGCCAGCTTCGAAGCGGGAGTCTACAATGAGCAGTTCTTC.

The V and J genes are TRBV19 and TRBJ2-5, with 8 bases that match TRBD2. V lost 10 bases to trimming and J lost 4 bases; unmatched junction nucleotides: 5. This CDR3 comprises 12 residues. Germline loops: CDR1 LNHDA, CDR2 SQIVND (reference sequence). CDR3 residues: CATSGTRETQYF. The CDR3 DNA sequence: TGTGCCACCTCCGGGACTAGAGAGACCCAGTACTTC.

This clonotype was seen many times. The chain has TRBV5-1 and TRBJ2-3; 11 nucleotides line up with TRBD1. The germline V gene has CDR1 SGHRS and CDR2 YFSETQ. The CDR3 runs to 16 residues. J lost 0 bases, V lost 2 bases, and 2 bases had no gene match. CDR3 sequence: CASSFGDRGSTDTQYF. The CDR3 nucleotides read TGCGCCAGCAGCTTTGGGGACAGGGGGAGCACAGATACGCAGTATTTT.